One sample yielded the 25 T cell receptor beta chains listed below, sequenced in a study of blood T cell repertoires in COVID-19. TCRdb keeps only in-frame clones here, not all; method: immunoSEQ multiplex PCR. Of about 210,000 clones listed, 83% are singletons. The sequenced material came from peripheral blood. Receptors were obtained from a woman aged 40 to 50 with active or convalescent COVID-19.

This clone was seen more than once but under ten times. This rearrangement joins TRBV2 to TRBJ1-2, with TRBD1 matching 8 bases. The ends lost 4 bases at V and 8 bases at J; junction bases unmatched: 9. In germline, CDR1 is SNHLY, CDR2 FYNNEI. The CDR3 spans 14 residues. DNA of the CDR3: TGTGCCAGCAGTGTGGGACAGGCATACGGAGGCTACACCTTC. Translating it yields CASSVGQAYGGYTF.

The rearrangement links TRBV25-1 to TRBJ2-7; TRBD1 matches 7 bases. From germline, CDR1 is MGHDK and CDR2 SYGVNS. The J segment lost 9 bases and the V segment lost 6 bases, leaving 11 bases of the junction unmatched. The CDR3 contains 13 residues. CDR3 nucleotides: TGTGCCAGCAGGGAAACAGGGGCCCCAGGGCAGTACTTC. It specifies CASRETGAPGQYF.

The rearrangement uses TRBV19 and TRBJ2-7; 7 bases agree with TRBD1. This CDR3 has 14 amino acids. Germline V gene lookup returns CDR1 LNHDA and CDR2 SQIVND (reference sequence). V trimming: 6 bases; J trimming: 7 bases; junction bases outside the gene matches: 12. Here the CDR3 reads CASSSGTEPLEQYF. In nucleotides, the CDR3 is TGTGCCAGTAGCTCCGGGACAGAGCCCTTGGAGCAGTACTTC.

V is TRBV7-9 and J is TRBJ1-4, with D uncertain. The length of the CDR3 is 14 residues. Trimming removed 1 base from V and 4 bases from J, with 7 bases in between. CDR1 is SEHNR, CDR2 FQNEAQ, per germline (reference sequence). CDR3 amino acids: CASSLERVNEKLFF. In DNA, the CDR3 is TGTGCCAGCAGCTTAGAGCGGGTTAATGAAAAACTGTTTTTT.

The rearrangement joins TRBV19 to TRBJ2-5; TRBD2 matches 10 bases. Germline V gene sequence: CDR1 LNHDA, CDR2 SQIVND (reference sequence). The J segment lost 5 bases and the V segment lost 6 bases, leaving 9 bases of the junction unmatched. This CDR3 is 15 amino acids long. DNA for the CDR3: TGTGCCAGTAGGGAAAGCGGGAGGGCCTTGGAGACCCAGTACTTC. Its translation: CASRESGRALETQYF.

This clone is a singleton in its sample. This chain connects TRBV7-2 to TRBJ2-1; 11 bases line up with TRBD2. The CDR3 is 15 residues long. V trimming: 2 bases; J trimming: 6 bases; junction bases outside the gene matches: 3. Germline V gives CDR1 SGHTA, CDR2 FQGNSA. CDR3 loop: CASSLNLAGGNEQFF. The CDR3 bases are TGTGCCAGCAGCTTAAACCTAGCGGGAGGCAATGAGCAGTTCTTC.

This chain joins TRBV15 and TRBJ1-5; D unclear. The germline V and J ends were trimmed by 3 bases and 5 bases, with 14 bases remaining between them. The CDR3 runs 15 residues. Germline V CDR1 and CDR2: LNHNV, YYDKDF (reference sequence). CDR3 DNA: TGTGCCACCAGCAGGGGCATTGAGGGTGATCAGCCCCAGCATTTT. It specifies CATSRGIEGDQPQHF.

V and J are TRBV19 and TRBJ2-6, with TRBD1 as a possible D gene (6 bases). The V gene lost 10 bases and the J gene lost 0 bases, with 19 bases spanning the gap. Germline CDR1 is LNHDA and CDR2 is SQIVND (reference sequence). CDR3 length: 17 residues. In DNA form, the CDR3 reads TGTGCCACCAACGACCCGGGACAAGTCTCTGGGGCCAACGTCCTGACTTTC. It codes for CATNDPGQVSGANVLTF. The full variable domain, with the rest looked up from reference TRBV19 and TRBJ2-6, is DGGITQSPKYLFRKEGQNVTLSCEQNLNHDAMYWYRQDPGQGLRLIYYSQIVNDFQKGDIAEGYSVSREKKESFPLTVTSAQKNPTAFYLCATNDPGQVSGANVLTFGAGSRLTVL.

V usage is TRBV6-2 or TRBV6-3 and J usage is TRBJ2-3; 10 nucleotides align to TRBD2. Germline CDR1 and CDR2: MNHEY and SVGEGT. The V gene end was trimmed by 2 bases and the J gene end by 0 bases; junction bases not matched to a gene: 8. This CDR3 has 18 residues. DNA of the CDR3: TGTGCCAGCAGTTACCGAAGTACTAGCGGGACTAGCACAGATACGCAGTATTTT. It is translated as CASSYRSTSGTSTDTQYF.

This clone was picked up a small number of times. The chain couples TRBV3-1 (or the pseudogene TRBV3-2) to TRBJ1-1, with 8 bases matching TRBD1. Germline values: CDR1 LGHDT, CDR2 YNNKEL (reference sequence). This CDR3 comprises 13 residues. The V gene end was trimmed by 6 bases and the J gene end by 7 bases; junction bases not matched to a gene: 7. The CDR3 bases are TGTGCCAGCAGAGACAGGGGAAGCGGTGAAGCTTTCTTT. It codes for CASRDRGSGEAFF.

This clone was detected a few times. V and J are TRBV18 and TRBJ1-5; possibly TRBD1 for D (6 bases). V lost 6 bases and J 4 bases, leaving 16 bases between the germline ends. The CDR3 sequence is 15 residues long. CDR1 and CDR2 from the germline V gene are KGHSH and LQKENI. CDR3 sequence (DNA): TGTGCCAGCTCCGGTTGGACAGAGAGGAATCAGCCCCAGCATTTT. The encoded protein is CASSGWTERNQPQHF.

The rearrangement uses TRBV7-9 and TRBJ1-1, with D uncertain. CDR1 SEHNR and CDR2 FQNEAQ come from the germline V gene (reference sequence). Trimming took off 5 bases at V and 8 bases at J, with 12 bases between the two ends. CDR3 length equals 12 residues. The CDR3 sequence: CASSVEEMEAFF. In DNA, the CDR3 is TGTGCCAGCAGCGTCGAGGAAATGGAAGCTTTCTTT.

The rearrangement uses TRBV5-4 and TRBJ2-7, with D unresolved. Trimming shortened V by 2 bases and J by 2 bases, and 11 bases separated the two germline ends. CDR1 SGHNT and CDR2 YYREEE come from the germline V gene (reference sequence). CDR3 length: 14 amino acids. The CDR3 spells CASSLKYSAYEQYF. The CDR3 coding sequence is TGTGCCAGCAGCTTAAAGTATTCGGCCTACGAGCAGTACTTC. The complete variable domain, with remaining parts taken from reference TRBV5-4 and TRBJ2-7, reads ETGVTQSPTHLIKTRGQQVTLRCSSQSGHNTVSWYQQALGQGPQFIFQYYREEENGRGNFPPRFSGLQFPNYSSELNVNALELDDSALYLCASSLKYSAYEQYFGPGTRLTVT.

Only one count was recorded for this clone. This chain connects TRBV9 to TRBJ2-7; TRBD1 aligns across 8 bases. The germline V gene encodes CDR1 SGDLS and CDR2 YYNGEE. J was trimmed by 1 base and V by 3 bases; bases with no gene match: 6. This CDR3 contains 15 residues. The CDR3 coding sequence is TGTGCCAGCAGCGCAGGGACAGGTACTTCCTACGAGCAGTACTTC. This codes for CASSAGTGTSYEQYF.

The CDR3 sequence is CASSSGDYSYEQYF. As DNA, the CDR3 is TGCGCCAGCAGCTCGGGGGACTACTCCTACGAGCAGTACTTC. The chain has TRBV5-1 and TRBJ2-7; 7 bases agree with TRBD2. J lost 0 bases, V lost 3 bases, and 3 bases had no gene match. The CDR3 length is 14 residues. The germline gives CDR1 SGHRS, CDR2 YFSETQ.

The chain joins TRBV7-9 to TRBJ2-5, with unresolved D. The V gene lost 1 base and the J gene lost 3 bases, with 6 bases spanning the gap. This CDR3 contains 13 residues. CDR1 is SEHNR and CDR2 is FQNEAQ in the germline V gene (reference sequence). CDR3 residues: CASSLVPEETQYF. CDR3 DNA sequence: TGTGCCAGCAGCTTAGTTCCCGAAGAGACCCAGTACTTC.

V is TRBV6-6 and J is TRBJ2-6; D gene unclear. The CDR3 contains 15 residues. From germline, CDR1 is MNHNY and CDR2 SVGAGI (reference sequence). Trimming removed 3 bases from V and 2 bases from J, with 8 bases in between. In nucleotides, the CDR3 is TGTGCCAGCAGTTATTCGGCGGCTGGGGCCAACGTCCTGACTTTC. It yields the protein CASSYSAAGANVLTF.

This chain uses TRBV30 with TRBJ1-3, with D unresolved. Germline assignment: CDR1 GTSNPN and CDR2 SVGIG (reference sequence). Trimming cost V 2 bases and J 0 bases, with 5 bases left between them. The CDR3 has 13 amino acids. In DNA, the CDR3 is TGTGCCTGGAGTCGTTTCTCTGGAAACACCATATATTTT. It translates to CAWSRFSGNTIYF.

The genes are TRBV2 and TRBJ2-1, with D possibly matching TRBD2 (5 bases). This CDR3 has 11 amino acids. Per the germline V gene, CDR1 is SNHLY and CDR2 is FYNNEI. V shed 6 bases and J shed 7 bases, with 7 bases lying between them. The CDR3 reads CASSVANEQFF. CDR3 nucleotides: TGTGCCAGCAGCGTAGCGAATGAGCAGTTCTTC.

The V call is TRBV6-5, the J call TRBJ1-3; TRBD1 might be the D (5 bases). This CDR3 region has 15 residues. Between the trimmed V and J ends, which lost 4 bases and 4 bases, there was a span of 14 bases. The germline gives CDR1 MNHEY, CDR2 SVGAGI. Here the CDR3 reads CASSSSGTSGNTIYF. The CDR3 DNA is TGTGCCAGCAGTTCCTCAGGGACTTCAGGAAACACCATATATTTT.

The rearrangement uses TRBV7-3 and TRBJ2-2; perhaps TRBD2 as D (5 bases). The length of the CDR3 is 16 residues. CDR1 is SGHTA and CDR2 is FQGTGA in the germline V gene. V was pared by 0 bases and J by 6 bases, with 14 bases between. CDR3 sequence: CASSLTLGDRPGELFF. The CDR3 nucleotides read TGTGCCAGCAGCTTAACACTAGGAGATCGCCCCGGGGAGCTGTTTTTT.

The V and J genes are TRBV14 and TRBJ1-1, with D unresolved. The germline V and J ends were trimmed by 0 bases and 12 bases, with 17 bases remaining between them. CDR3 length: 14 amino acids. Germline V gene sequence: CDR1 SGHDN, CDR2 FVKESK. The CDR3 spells CASSQEASITVTFF. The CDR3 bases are TGTGCCAGCAGCCAAGAAGCCAGCATTACAGTAACTTTCTTT.

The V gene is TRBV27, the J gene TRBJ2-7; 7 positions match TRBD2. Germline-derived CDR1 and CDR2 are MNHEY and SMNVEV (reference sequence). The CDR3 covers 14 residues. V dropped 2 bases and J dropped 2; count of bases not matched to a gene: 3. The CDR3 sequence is CASSLAGAAYEQYF. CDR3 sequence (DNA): TGTGCCAGCAGTTTAGCGGGAGCGGCCTACGAGCAGTACTTC.

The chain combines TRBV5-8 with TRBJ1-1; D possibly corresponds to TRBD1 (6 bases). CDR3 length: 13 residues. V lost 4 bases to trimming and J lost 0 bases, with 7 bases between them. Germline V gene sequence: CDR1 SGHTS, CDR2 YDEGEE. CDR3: CASSRQVNTEAFF. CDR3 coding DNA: TGTGCCAGCAGCCGACAGGTGAACACTGAAGCTTTCTTT.

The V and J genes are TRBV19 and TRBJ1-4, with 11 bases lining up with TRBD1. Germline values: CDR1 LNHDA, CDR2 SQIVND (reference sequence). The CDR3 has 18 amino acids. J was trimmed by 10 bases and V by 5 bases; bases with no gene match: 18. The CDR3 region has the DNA TGTGCCAGTAGTGTCCCGCCTCCAATGGGACAGGGGGAGGGAAAACTGTTTTTT. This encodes CASSVPPPMGQGEGKLFF.